This T cell receptor (beta chain) was captured by sequencing in a study of T cells in Graves' hyperthyroidism and ophthalmopathy. TCR beta CDR3 regions were amplified from RNA. First-round RT-PCR targeting the TCR CDR3 was performed with the HTBI primer set. TCRdb processed the multiplex PCR reads anew with MiXCR; each CDR3 protein has one entry. The sample contains some 500,000 distinct CDR3 sequences, about 16% of which appear only once. This clonotype was seen ten or more times. The source of this sequence is a woman in her twenties or thirties with Graves' ophthalmopathy. Sequenced: blood.

CDR3 DNA: TGTGCCAGCAGCACGACAGGGGTCGGGGACACTGAAGCTTTCTTT. It codes for CASSTTGVGDTEAFF. The V call is TRBV3-1, the J call TRBJ1-1, with 8 bases lining up with TRBD1. The CDR3 runs 15 residues. CDR1 is LGHDT, CDR2 YNNKEL, per germline (reference sequence). V gave up 5 bases and J gave up 3 bases; unmatched junction bases: 8.